This is a list of T cell receptor beta chains from one sample in a study of blood T cell repertoires in COVID-19. TCRdb keeps only in-frame clones here, not all; method: immunoSEQ multiplex PCR. This sample has 250,000 to 400,000 clones, with 75% to 90% found just once. The material sequenced was peripheral blood. All receptors come from a woman under 40 with COVID-19, enrolled during active disease. The CDR3 runs from the conserved cysteine through the conserved F or W. A D gene is named only where the DNA matches it firmly. Expanded clones get a size class; other rows say once, few or many, or leave the size out.

>.|TRBD1|TRBV6-1|TRBJ2-7|16
TGTGCCAGCAGTGTTGGGGCGGGACAGGGCTCCTACGAGCAGTACTTC
CASSVGAGQGSYEQYF
>.|.|TRBV5-8|TRBJ1-1|16
TGTGCCAGCAGCTTGACGCTCAGGGAAATGAACACTGAAGCTTTCTTT
CASSLTLREMNTEAFF
>.|.|TRBV2|TRBJ2-2|13
TGTGCCAGCAGGTCGGTAAACACCGGGGAGCTGTTTTTT
CASRSVNTGELFF
>.|.|TRBV9|TRBJ2-2|14
TGTGCCAGCAGCGTAGACTTAGCTGGCGGGGAGCTGTTTTTT
CASSVDLAGGELFF
>.|.|TRBV27|TRBJ1-5|14
TGTGCCAGCAGTTTAGACAGGATCAATCAGCCCCAGCATTTT
CASSLDRINQPQHF
>once|.|TRBV28|TRBJ1-1|17
TGTGCCAGCAGCAAGGGGGGGAGGTTCGGTTCGAACACTGAAGCTTTCTTT
CASSKGGRFGSNTEAFF
>.|TRBD1|TRBV19|TRBJ1-1|14
TGTGCCAGTAGAAACCGGGACAGTCCCCCTGAAGCTTTCTTT
CASRNRDSPPEAFF
>.|.|TRBV19|TRBJ2-1|15
TGTGCCAGTAGTATAGACAGGGTATACGGGAATGAGCAGTTCTTC
CASSIDRVYGNEQFF
>.|.|TRBV6-6|TRBJ2-1|14
TGTGCCAGCAGTTACACCGGGACTTCCAATGAGCAGTTCTTC
CASSYTGTSNEQFF
>once|TRBD1|TRBV29-1|TRBJ2-6|16
TGCAGCGTATTAACAGGGGGCAGTTTTGGGGCCAACGTCCTGACTTTC
CSVLTGGSFGANVLTF
>.|.|TRBV6-5|TRBJ2-7|12
TGTGCCAGCAGGAAGGGGTCCTACGAGCAGTACTTC
CASRKGSYEQYF
>.|TRBD1|TRBV7-9|TRBJ1-2|13
TGTGCCAGCAGCTTAGACAGGGGGGACGGCTACACCTTC
CASSLDRGDGYTF
>.|TRBD1|TRBV24-1|TRBJ2-1|15
TGTGCCACCAGTGCGGTGGGACAGTCGGGCAATGAGCAGTTCTTC
CATSAVGQSGNEQFF
>.|TRBD1|TRBV24-1|TRBJ2-5|16
TGTGCCACCAGTGACCGTAACAGGGGGCGCGGAGAGACCCAGTACTTC
CATSDRNRGRGETQYF
>.|.|TRBV11-2|TRBJ2-3|15
TGTGCCAGCAGCTCAGGGGCGGGAGAGGGCGATACGCAGTATTTT
CASSSGAGEGDTQYF
>.|.|TRBV30|TRBJ2-5|12
TGTGCCTGGGGCGGGTACCAAGAGACCCAGTACTTC
CAWGGYQETQYF
>.|TRBD2|TRBV6-4|TRBJ2-5|15
TGTGCCAGCAGCGTCAGCGGGAGAGGGAGAGAGACCCAGTACTTC
CASSVSGRGRETQYF
>.|.|TRBV5-1|TRBJ1-6|14
TGCGCCAGCAGCGCAGGGTCGGTGAATTCACCCCTCCACTTT
CASSAGSVNSPLHF
>.|.|TRBV6-4|TRBJ1-1|14
TGTGCCAGCAGTGACTCGACAGGTTCGACTGAAGCTTTCTTT
CASSDSTGSTEAFF
>.|.|TRBV27|TRBJ1-1|13
TGTGCCAGCAGGCGGGACGGGAACACTGAAGCTTTCTTT
CASRRDGNTEAFF
>.|.|TRBV6-5|TRBJ1-2|15
TGTGCCAGCAGTTACTCGGGCAGGGAGGTGGTTGGCTACACCTTC
CASSYSGREVVGYTF
>.|TRBD1|TRBV14|TRBJ2-2|16
TGTGCCAGCAGCCAACGGGACAGGGGGCAAAGCGGGGAGCTGTTTTTT
CASSQRDRGQSGELFF
>once|.|TRBV30|TRBJ2-7|13
TGTGCCTGGAGTGTACATGGTTCCTACGAGCAGTACTTC
CAWSVHGSYEQYF
>.|.|TRBV6-5|TRBJ1-1|14
TGTGCCAGCAGTTTTAATTTCGGGACACGCAAAGCTTTCTTT
CASSFNFGTRKAFF
>.|TRBD1|TRBV6-6|TRBJ1-1|14
TGTGCCAGCTTCGGTGGGACAGACAACACTGAAGCTTTCTTT
CASFGGTDNTEAFF
>.|TRBD1|TRBV4-2|TRBJ1-3|18
TGTGCCAGCAGTTATACCCCCGGGACAGGGGGCACTGGAAACACCATATATTTT
CASSYTPGTGGTGNTIYF
>few|TRBD1|TRBV19|TRBJ2-2|15
TGTGCCAGTAGTATCAACAGGGGCGACACCGGGGAGCTGTTTTTT
CASSINRGDTGELFF
>.|TRBD2|TRBV5-4|TRBJ2-1|16
TGTGCCAGCAGCTCGCTAGCGGGAGAGTACTACAATGAGCAGTTCTTC
CASSSLAGEYYNEQFF
>.|.|TRBV6-2/TRBV6-3|TRBJ2-2|14
TGTGCCAGCAGTTCTGGACAGTCCGTCGGGGAGCTGTTTTTT
CASSSGQSVGELFF
>.|.|TRBV15|TRBJ1-5|15
TGTGCCACCAGCAGAGATAGAGGGAAATATCAGCCCCAGCATTTT
CATSRDRGKYQPQHF
>.|.|TRBV30|TRBJ1-1|19
TGTGCCTGGAGTGTAGGCTCGAGGACACGAACGTTTACGAACACTGAAGCTTTCTTT
CAWSVGSRTRTFTNTEAFF
>.|.|TRBV3-1/TRBV3-2|TRBJ1-2|13
TGTGCCAGCAGCCTACTCCAGGGGAACGGCTACACCTTC
CASSLLQGNGYTF
>.|TRBD2|TRBV5-6|TRBJ2-1|19
TGTGCCAGCAGCTTGGCCAATGGATGGGGACTAGCGGAAACCAATGAGCAGTTCTTC
CASSLANGWGLAETNEQFF
>.|.|TRBV7-2|TRBJ2-5|14
TGTGCCAGCAGCTTTGAAGCAGGTCAAGAGACCCAGTACTTC
CASSFEAGQETQYF
>.|.|TRBV12-5|TRBJ1-1|20
TGTGCTAGTGGTTTGGTACTATGGGGGCAGACCGCGCGAGAGAACACTGAAGCTTTCTTT
CASGLVLWGQTARENTEAFF
>.|.|TRBV5-1|TRBJ1-1|14
TGCGCCAGCAGCTCGCGGGCAGGGAACACTGAAGCTTTCTTT
CASSSRAGNTEAFF
>.|.|TRBV21-1|TRBJ1-5|17
TGTGCCAGCACCTTAACGGAGACAGGGTATAGCAATCAGCCCCAGCATTTT
CASTLTETGYSNQPQHF
>.|.|TRBV2|TRBJ2-3|14
TGTGCCAGCAAATCTAGCGAGGGCACAGATACGCAGTATTTT
CASKSSEGTDTQYF
>.|.|TRBV2|TRBJ2-5|14
TGTGCCAGCAGTCTTTTAGGGGGACAAGAGACCCAGTACTTC
CASSLLGGQETQYF
>.|TRBD2|TRBV5-8|TRBJ2-1|14
TGTGCCAGCAGTTTGAGACTAGCGGTAAATGAGCAGTTCTTC
CASSLRLAVNEQFF
>once|.|TRBV29-1|TRBJ2-7|12
TGCAGCGTTCAAACAGGGCCCTACGAGCAGTACTTC
CSVQTGPYEQYF
>.|.|TRBV11-2|TRBJ2-1|11
TGTGCCAGCAGTGTCGGAGGGGAGCAGTTCTTC
CASSVGGEQFF
>.|TRBD1|TRBV6-5|TRBJ1-1|14
TGTGCCAGCAGATCAGGGGGCGCGAACACTGAAGCTTTCTTT
CASRSGGANTEAFF
>.|.|TRBV3-1/TRBV3-2|TRBJ1-1|14
TGTGCCAGCAGCCAAGATCCCTCCAAACCCAGAGCTTTCTTT
CASSQDPSKPRAFF
>.|.|TRBV30|TRBJ1-1|14
TGTGCCTGGACCTATTGGGGGGTAGACACTGAAGCTTTCTTT
CAWTYWGVDTEAFF
>.|TRBD1|TRBV5-1|TRBJ1-2|13
TGCGCCAGCAGCCCCGCACAGGGGTCGGGCTACACCTTC
CASSPAQGSGYTF
>.|TRBD1|TRBV7-8|TRBJ1-4|17
TGTGCCAGCAGCCTACCGGGACAGGGGGCCAGTAATGAAAAACTGTTTTTT
CASSLPGQGASNEKLFF
>.|.|TRBV28|TRBJ1-3|14
TGTGCCAGCTTAGATCGGGGTGCAGGAAACACCATATATTTT
CASLDRGAGNTIYF
>once|.|TRBV11-2|TRBJ1-5|15
TGTGCCAGCAGCTTAGAAGGGAGTAGGAATCAGCCCCAGCATTTT
CASSLEGSRNQPQHF
>.|TRBD1|TRBV3-1/TRBV3-2|TRBJ1-1|15
TGTGCCAGCAGCCAAGAGCAGGGGGCCTACACTGAAGCTTTCTTT
CASSQEQGAYTEAFF
>.|.|TRBV9|TRBJ2-1|15
TGTGCCAGCAGCGTAGGGGCGCCCATAGACAATGAGCAGTTCTTC
CASSVGAPIDNEQFF
>.|TRBD2|TRBV27|TRBJ2-7|19
TGTGCCAGCAGTTTTTACGGGACTAGCGGGAGGAGCGGGATCTACGAGCAGTACTTC
CASSFYGTSGRSGIYEQYF
>.|.|TRBV21-1|TRBJ1-2|16
TGTGCCAGCAGCAAAGCGTTGCAGGGGGCGAGTCGGGGCTACACCTTC
CASSKALQGASRGYTF